This is a list of T cell receptor beta chains from one sample in a study of shared clonotypes between healthy human individuals. Generated by immunoSEQ multiplex PCR, the TCRdb table keeps only in-frame clones and is missing some. The sample records about 1 million clones, 65% to 80% being singletons. Sequencing input: memory CD4+ T cells sorted from blood. These receptors came from a young man in good health. Each CDR3 is given with its conserved first and last residue. D genes are given only for firm matches. Size is omitted from some rows. Given values are once, few, many or a class for expanded clones.

v_call	j_call	clone_size	d_call	cdr3_nt	cdr3_aa
TRBV7-8	TRBJ1-4	.	.	TGTGCCAGCAGCTTACACGACTCAGCAACTAATGAAAAACTGTTTTTT	CASSLHDSATNEKLFF
TRBV30	TRBJ1-2	.	TRBD1	TGTGCCTGGAGCCCAGACAGGGAGGGCTATGGCTACACCTTC	CAWSPDREGYGYTF
TRBV18	TRBJ2-7	.	TRBD1	TGTGCCAGCTCACCACAACCCCCTGGGACAGGGGGCAACGAGCAGTACTTC	CASSPQPPGTGGNEQYF
TRBV7-2	TRBJ2-3	.	TRBD1	TGTGCCAGCAGCTTCAGGGGGGATACGCAGTATTTT	CASSFRGDTQYF
TRBV5-1	TRBJ2-6	once	.	TGCGCCAGCAGCTTGGGGCAGCTCTCTGGGGCCAACGTCCTGACTTTC	CASSLGQLSGANVLTF
TRBV4-1	TRBJ1-4	.	.	TGCGCCAGCAGCCTGCGTGAGGGAGCTAATGAAAAACTGTTTTTT	CASSLREGANEKLFF
TRBV5-1	TRBJ2-5	.	TRBD2	TGCGCCAGCAGCGCCGGACTAGCGGGAGGGGAGACCCAGTACTTC	CASSAGLAGGETQYF
TRBV5-4	TRBJ1-5	.	TRBD1	TGTGCCAGCAGCTTGGGGACAGGTGAGAATCAGCCCCAGCATTTT	CASSLGTGENQPQHF
TRBV19	TRBJ1-2	.	TRBD1	TGTGCCAGCTCCGACAGGGGGCGTCGCGGCTACACCTTC	CASSDRGRRGYTF
TRBV7-2	TRBJ2-2	.	TRBD1	TGTGCCAGCAGCAATAGACAGGGTCCCGGGGAGCTGTTTTTT	CASSNRQGPGELFF
TRBV18	TRBJ2-3	.	TRBD1	TGTGCCAGCTCACCAGCCGGGACAGGGAGGGATACGCAGTATTTT	CASSPAGTGRDTQYF
TRBV10-2	TRBJ1-5	.	.	TGCGCCAGCGCAGACCAGGGGCGCGGTCAGCCCCAGCATTTT	CASADQGRGQPQHF